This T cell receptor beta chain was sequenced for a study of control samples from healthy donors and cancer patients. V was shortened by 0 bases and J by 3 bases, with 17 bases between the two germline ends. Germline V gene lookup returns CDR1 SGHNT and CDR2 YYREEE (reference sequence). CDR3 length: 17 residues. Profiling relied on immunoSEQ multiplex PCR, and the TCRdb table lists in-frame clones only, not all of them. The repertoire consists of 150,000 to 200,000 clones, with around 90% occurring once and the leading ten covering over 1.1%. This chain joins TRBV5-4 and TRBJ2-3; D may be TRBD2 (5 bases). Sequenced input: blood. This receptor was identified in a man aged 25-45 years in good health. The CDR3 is CASSLALGGWGTDTQYF. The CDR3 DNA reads TGTGCCAGCAGCTTGGCCCTCGGCGGGTGGGGAACAGATACGCAGTATTTT. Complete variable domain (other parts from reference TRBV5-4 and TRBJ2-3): ETGVTQSPTHLIKTRGQQVTLRCSSQSGHNTVSWYQQALGQGPQFIFQYYREEENGRGNFPPRFSGLQFPNYSSELNVNALELDDSALYLCASSLALGGWGTDTQYFGPGTRLTVL.